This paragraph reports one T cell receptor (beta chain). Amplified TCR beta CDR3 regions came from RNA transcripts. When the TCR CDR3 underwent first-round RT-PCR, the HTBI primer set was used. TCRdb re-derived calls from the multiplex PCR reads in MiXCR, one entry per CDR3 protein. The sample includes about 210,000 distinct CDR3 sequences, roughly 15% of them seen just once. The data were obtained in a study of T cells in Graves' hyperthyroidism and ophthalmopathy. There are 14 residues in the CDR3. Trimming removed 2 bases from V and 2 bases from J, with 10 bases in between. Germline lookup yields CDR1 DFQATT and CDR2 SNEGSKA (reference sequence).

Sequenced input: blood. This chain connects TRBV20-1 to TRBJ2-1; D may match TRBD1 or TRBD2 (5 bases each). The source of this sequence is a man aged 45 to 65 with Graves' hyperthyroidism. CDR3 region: CSARRDGTYNEQFF. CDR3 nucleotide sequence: TGCAGTGCTAGACGGGACGGGACCTACAATGAGCAGTTCTTC.